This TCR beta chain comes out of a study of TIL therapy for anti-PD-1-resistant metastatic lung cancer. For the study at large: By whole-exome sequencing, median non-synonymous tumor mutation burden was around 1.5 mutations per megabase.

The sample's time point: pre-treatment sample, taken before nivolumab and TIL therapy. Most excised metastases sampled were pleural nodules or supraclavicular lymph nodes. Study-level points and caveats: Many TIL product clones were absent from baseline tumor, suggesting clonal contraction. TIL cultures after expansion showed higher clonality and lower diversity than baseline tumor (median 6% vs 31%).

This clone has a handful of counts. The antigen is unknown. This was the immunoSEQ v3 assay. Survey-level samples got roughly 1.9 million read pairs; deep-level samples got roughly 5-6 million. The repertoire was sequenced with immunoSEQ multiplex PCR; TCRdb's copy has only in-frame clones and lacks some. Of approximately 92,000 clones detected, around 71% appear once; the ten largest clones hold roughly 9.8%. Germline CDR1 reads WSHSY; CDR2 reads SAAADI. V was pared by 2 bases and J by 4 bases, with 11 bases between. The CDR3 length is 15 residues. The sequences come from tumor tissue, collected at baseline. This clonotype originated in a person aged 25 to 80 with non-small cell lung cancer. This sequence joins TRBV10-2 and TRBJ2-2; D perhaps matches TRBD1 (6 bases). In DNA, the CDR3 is TGCGCCAGCAGTGAGGTACAGGGACGCACCGGGGAGCTGTTTTTT. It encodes CASSEVQGRTGELFF.